Listed here are 30 T cell receptor beta chains from one sample, sequenced in a study of blood T cell repertoires in COVID-19 (TCRdb year 2020). The protocol used for the library was the immunoSEQ multiplex PCR assay. TCRdb re-hosts the immuneACCESS table, in-frame sequences only. Its copies lack some clones; in the studies checked, an unresolved V gene accounts for under half of them, and the cause for the rest is not known. The sample table lists some 290,000 clones, less than 85% of them with a count of one. The ten largest clones capture roughly 4.6% of the sample. Sequencing used peripheral blood. These receptors were collected from a man aged 60-69 years who had recovered from COVID-19.

The chain uses TRBV12-3 or TRBV12-4 and TRBJ1-3, with TRBD1 identical over 7 bases. This CDR3 spans 13 amino acids. Trimming cost V 3 bases and J 7 bases; bases outside gene matches: 3. Here the CDR3 reads CASSLGTDNTIYF. The CDR3 DNA follows: TGTGCCAGCAGTTTGGGGACAGATAACACCATATATTTT.

This chain uses TRBV6-5 with TRBJ2-7; TRBD2 might be the D (7 bases). The CDR3 has 14 amino acids. V lost 3 bases and J lost 3, with 12 bases in between. Germline CDR1 reads MNHEY; CDR2 reads SVGAGI. In DNA form, the CDR3 reads TGTGCCAGCAGTTATAGGGGGGGAAACTACGAGCAGTACTTC. This translates into CASSYRGGNYEQYF.

This rearrangement joins TRBV5-4 to TRBJ1-6; the match to TRBD1 covers 9 bases. The CDR3 is made up of 15 amino acids. V shed 4 bases and J 9 bases; nucleotides not matched to a gene: 8. Germline V CDR1 and CDR2: SGHNT, YYREEE (reference sequence). The CDR3 nucleotides are TGTGCCAGCAGCACAAGGACAGGGGTCACTTCACCCCTCCACTTT. Its protein is CASSTRTGVTSPLHF.

The V and J genes are TRBV6-5 and TRBJ2-5; maybe TRBD1 (6 bases). The ends were cut back, 7 bases at V and 5 bases at J, with 20 bases in the middle. Germline V lookup: CDR1 MNHEY, CDR2 SVGAGI. The CDR3 runs 15 residues. CDR3 coding DNA: TGTGCCAGCACCTCCCGGATGGGGGCCGGGGAGACCCAGTACTTC. This sequence encodes CASTSRMGAGETQYF.

The V gene is TRBV2, the J gene TRBJ1-1; D remains unclear. With 7 bases removed from V and 4 bases from J, the gap between germline ends came to 7 bases. Germline assignment: CDR1 SNHLY and CDR2 FYNNEI. This CDR3 has 11 amino acids. The CDR3 reads CASTRFTEAFF. DNA for the CDR3: TGTGCCAGCACCCGTTTCACTGAAGCTTTCTTT. Looking up the rest from reference TRBV2 and TRBJ1-1 gives the full variable domain: EPEVTQTPSHQVTQMGQEVILRCVPISNHLYFYWYRQILGQKVEFLVSFYNNEISEKSEIFDDQFSVERPDGSNFTLKIRSTKLEDSAMYFCASTRFTEAFFGQGTRLTVV.

J is TRBJ2-1 and V is TRBV28; TRBD1 aligns across 8 bases. Germline CDR1 and CDR2: MDHEN and SYDVKM. The CDR3 totals 16 residues. V lost 2 bases and J lost 2; bases outside the gene matches: 5. The CDR3 here is CASSLSQGATYNEQFF. Written as DNA, the CDR3 is TGTGCCAGCAGTTTAAGTCAGGGGGCCACCTACAATGAGCAGTTCTTC.

The chain employs TRBV5-1 and TRBJ2-5; 7 bases map to TRBD2. V trimming: 0 bases; J trimming: 4 bases; junction bases outside the gene matches: 6. Germline V lookup: CDR1 SGHRS, CDR2 YFSETQ. This CDR3 spans 15 amino acids. CDR3 sequence (DNA): TGCGCCAGCAGCTTGGGAACTAGCGTTCTAGAGACCCAGTACTTC. Amino acids: CASSLGTSVLETQYF.

J is TRBJ1-4 and V is TRBV2; a possible D gene is TRBD1 (5 bases). The CDR3 consists of 15 residues. V was clipped by 4 bases and J by 0 bases, with 9 bases between them. Germline-derived CDR1 and CDR2 are SNHLY and FYNNEI. CDR3 nucleotide sequence: TGTGCCAGCAGTGCTTTCAGGGCAACTAATGAAAAACTGTTTTTT. Its protein product is CASSAFRATNEKLFF. Full variable domain (rest looked up from reference TRBV2 and TRBJ1-4): EPEVTQTPSHQVTQMGQEVILRCVPISNHLYFYWYRQILGQKVEFLVSFYNNEISEKSEIFDDQFSVERPDGSNFTLKIRSTKLEDSAMYFCASSAFRATNEKLFFGSGTQLSVL.

The table lists this clone with a few counts. The chain carries TRBV5-1 and TRBJ1-3, with a possible D match to TRBD1 (5 bases). CDR3 length: 15 amino acids. Germline V gene lookup returns CDR1 SGHRS and CDR2 YFSETQ. The V and J ends lost 0 bases and 2 bases respectively, with 9 bases between them. The CDR3 nucleotides read TGCGCCAGCAGCTTGGCCGGGACTGCTGGAAACACCATATATTTT. The encoded protein is CASSLAGTAGNTIYF.

The rearrangement links TRBV25-1 to TRBJ1-1; D may be TRBD1 (5 bases). CDR3 size: 13 residues. Deletions cut 7 bases from V and 7 bases from J, with 16 bases between. Per the germline V gene, CDR1 is MGHDK and CDR2 is SYGVNS. This chain's CDR3 is CASTRWGGDEAFF. In DNA, the CDR3 is TGTGCCAGCACCCGTTGGGGCGGCGATGAAGCTTTCTTT.

The rearrangement links TRBV9 to TRBJ1-2; D gene ambiguous. There are 14 residues in the CDR3. V shed 4 bases and J shed 3 bases, with 13 bases lying between them. Per the germline V gene, CDR1 is SGDLS and CDR2 is YYNGEE. The CDR3 protein is CASSPPGSHYGYTF. The DNA for the CDR3 is TGTGCCAGCAGCCCCCCCGGGAGCCACTATGGCTACACCTTC. Full variable domain (outside the CDR3, taken from reference TRBV9 and TRBJ1-2): DSGVTQTPKHLITATGQRVTLRCSPRSGDLSVYWYQQSLDQGLQFLIQYYNGEERAKGNILERFSAQQFPDLHSELNLSSLELGDSALYFCASSPPGSHYGYTFGSGTRLTVV.

The chain carries TRBV27 and TRBJ1-1; unclear D gene. From germline, CDR1 is MNHEY and CDR2 SMNVEV (reference sequence). V lost 3 bases and J 4 bases, leaving 12 bases between the germline ends. The CDR3 has 14 amino acids. CDR3 in DNA: TGTGCCAGCAGTTTTAGTGCGGGGATCACTGAAGCTTTCTTT. Amino acid sequence: CASSFSAGITEAFF.

The V gene is TRBV4-2, the J gene TRBJ1-5; D perhaps matches TRBD1 (6 bases). Between the trimmed V and J ends, which lost 2 bases and 6 bases, there was a span of 14 bases. The CDR3 consists of 15 residues. Germline loops: CDR1 LGHNA, CDR2 YNFKEQ. CDR3 bases: TGTGCCAGCAGCCAACGACTCCAGGGGCGTCAGCCCCAGCATTTT. It encodes CASSQRLQGRQPQHF.

V is TRBV9 and J is TRBJ2-7; the D gene is possibly TRBD2 (7 bases). In germline, CDR1 is SGDLS, CDR2 YYNGEE. The CDR3 consists of 13 residues. V was trimmed by 3 bases and J by 6 bases, leaving 13 bases between them. This chain's CDR3 is CASSARGAGEQYF. The CDR3 DNA sequence: TGTGCCAGCAGCGCCCGGGGGGCCGGCGAGCAGTACTTC.

The J gene is TRBJ1-5, the V gene TRBV29-1; 7 bases match TRBD1. Germline V gene sequence: CDR1 SQVTM, CDR2 ANQGSEA. V shed 4 bases, J shed 6 bases, and the junction held 6 bases outside the gene matches. There are 13 residues in the CDR3. CDR3 sequence reads: CSVVAGGGQPQHF. DNA for the CDR3: TGCAGCGTTGTTGCAGGGGGAGGTCAGCCCCAGCATTTT.

This clone was counted a few times. The J gene is TRBJ1-6, the V gene TRBV28; TRBD1 matches 7 bases. Looked up from germline, CDR1 is MDHEN and CDR2 is SYDVKM. CDR3 size: 14 residues. Germline trimming cut 6 bases from V and 7 bases from J; bases unmatched to any gene: 6. CDR3 in DNA: TGTGCCAGCAGCCAGGACAGGCCAAATTCACCCCTCCACTTT. It is translated as CASSQDRPNSPLHF.

V gene TRBV2 combines with J gene TRBJ1-2, with D possibly TRBD1 on 6 matching bases. CDR1 and CDR2 (germline): SNHLY, FYNNEI. V was cut by 5 bases and J by 5 bases, with 15 bases left in between. CDR3 length: 14 amino acids. For the CDR3, the DNA is TGTGCCAGCAGTATCCAACAGGGAATATATGGCTACACCTTC. It translates to CASSIQQGIYGYTF.

This chain connects TRBV3-1 (or the pseudogene TRBV3-2) to TRBJ2-4, with D possibly TRBD2 on 5 matching bases. V was shortened by 1 base and J by 6 bases, with 7 bases between the two germline ends. The CDR3 is 13 amino acids. Germline-derived CDR1 and CDR2 are LGHDT and YNNKEL (reference sequence). The CDR3, as DNA: TGTGCCAGCAGCCAAGCCCGGGGAAACATTCAGTACTTC. This translates into CASSQARGNIQYF.

V usage is TRBV5-1 and J usage is TRBJ2-2, with 7 bases lining up with TRBD2. Trimming took 2 bases from V and 2 from J; bases not matched to a gene: 6. Per the germline V gene, CDR1 is SGHRS and CDR2 is YFSETQ. CDR3 length equals 16 residues. The CDR3 loop is CASSLTSGINTGELFF. The DNA for the CDR3 is TGCGCCAGCAGCTTAACAAGCGGGATAAACACCGGGGAGCTGTTTTTT.

The chain has TRBV18 and TRBJ1-1; no clear D gene. Trimming cost V 6 bases and J 4 bases, with 15 bases left between them. Per germline, CDR1 KGHSH and CDR2 LQKENI. This CDR3 is built from 14 residues. CDR3 protein: CASSQARDSTEAFF. In DNA form, the CDR3 reads TGTGCCAGCTCCCAAGCCCGGGATAGCACTGAAGCTTTCTTT.

The genes are TRBV18 and TRBJ2-5, with 7 nucleotides matching TRBD2. J was trimmed by 2 bases and V by 6 bases; bases with no gene match: 9. Germline V gene data show CDR1 as KGHSH and CDR2 as LQKENI. The CDR3 is made up of 15 amino acids. CDR3 nucleotide sequence: TGTGCCAGCTCTCTAAATCCCGGGAGGCAAGAGACCCAGTACTTC. It codes for CASSLNPGRQETQYF.

The chain joins TRBV9 to TRBJ2-1, with 8 bases aligning to TRBD2. Germline loops: CDR1 SGDLS, CDR2 YYNGEE. CDR3 length equals 14 residues. Trimming removed 4 bases from V and 5 bases from J; junction bases left unmatched: 5. The CDR3 here is CASSPTGGHNEQFF. Written as DNA, the CDR3 is TGTGCCAGCAGCCCGACGGGGGGGCACAATGAGCAGTTCTTC.

The rearrangement joins TRBV4-1 to TRBJ2-1; no reliable D call. Trimming shortened V by 1 base and J by 7 bases, and 2 bases separated the two germline ends. The CDR3 is 11 amino acids. Germline values: CDR1 MGHRA, CDR2 YSYEKL. The CDR3 loop is CASSQVNEQFF. The CDR3 nucleotides are TGCGCCAGCAGCCAAGTAAATGAGCAGTTCTTC.

In its sample, this clone was seen a few times. The V and J genes are TRBV14 and TRBJ2-7, with 9 positions matching TRBD2. The CDR3 has 14 residues. V lost 4 bases, J lost 2 bases, and 3 bases stayed unmatched. Germline V gene lookup returns CDR1 SGHDN and CDR2 FVKESK. Here the CDR3 DNA reads TGTGCCAGCAGCCGGCTAGCGGGACCCTACGAGCAGTACTTC. It translates to CASSRLAGPYEQYF.

This clone was recorded once. The chain joins TRBV7-9 to TRBJ2-1, with 8 bases aligning to TRBD2. The germline gives CDR1 SEHNR, CDR2 FQNEAQ (reference sequence). J was trimmed by 9 bases and V by 4 bases; bases with no gene match: 11. The CDR3 totals 15 residues. In DNA form, the CDR3 reads TGTGCCAGCAGCTGGAGGACTAGCTCGGCGAGTGAGCAGTTCTTC. It encodes CASSWRTSSASEQFF.

The rearrangement links TRBV28 to TRBJ1-6; D is uncertain. CDR1 MDHEN and CDR2 SYDVKM come from the germline V gene. This CDR3 contains 16 residues. V gave up 5 bases and J gave up 4 bases, with 15 bases separating them. This CDR3 reads CASSLLDGGYNSPLHF. The CDR3 nucleotides read TGTGCCAGCAGTCTTCTGGACGGAGGTTATAATTCACCCCTCCACTTT.

The rearrangement links TRBV7-3 to TRBJ2-6; tentatively, D is TRBD1 (6 bases). Trimming took off 5 bases at V and 2 bases at J, with 10 bases between the two ends. The CDR3 loop spans 15 amino acids. Per the germline V gene, CDR1 is SGHTA and CDR2 is FQGTGA. The CDR3 here is CASSLGTPGANVLTF. CDR3 bases: TGTGCCAGCAGCCTCGGGACACCTGGGGCCAACGTCCTGACTTTC. Variable domain in full (rest from reference TRBV7-3 and TRBJ2-6): GAGVSQTPSNKVTEKGKYVELRCDPISGHTALYWYRQSLGQGPEFLIYFQGTGAADDSGLPNDRFFAVRPEGSVSTLKIQRTERGDSAVYLCASSLGTPGANVLTFGAGSRLTVL.

The chain uses TRBV12-3 or TRBV12-4 and TRBJ2-4; D gene ambiguous. V was cut by 6 bases and J by 9 bases, with 15 bases left in between. This CDR3 has 13 amino acids. Written as DNA, the CDR3 is TGTGCCAGCAGCCGCATAACAAGCGTCATTCAGTACTTC. It is translated as CASSRITSVIQYF.

The chain recombines TRBV7-2 with TRBJ2-7, with 7 bases matching TRBD2. This CDR3 spans 15 amino acids. With V trimmed by 2 bases and J by 7 bases, 11 bases remained unmatched. Germline CDR1 is SGHTA and CDR2 is FQGNSA. The CDR3 bases are TGTGCCAGCAGCTTACTTGGCGGGAGCCGAAATGAGCAGTACTTC. This translates into CASSLLGGSRNEQYF. The full variable domain, completed using reference TRBV7-2 and TRBJ2-7, is GAGVSQSPSNKVTEKGKDVELRCDPISGHTALYWYRQSLGQGLEFLIYFQGNSAPDKSGLPSDRFSAERTGGSVSTLTIQRTQQEDSAVYLCASSLLGGSRNEQYFGPGTRLTVT.

The CDR3 protein is CASSATQDNTYEQYF. CDR3 coding DNA: TGTGCCAGCAGCGCGACTCAGGACAACACCTACGAGCAGTACTTC. This chain uses TRBV9 with TRBJ2-7; D possibly corresponds to TRBD1 (5 bases). The CDR3 length is 15 residues. The germline V gene encodes CDR1 SGDLS and CDR2 YYNGEE. Trimming stripped 3 bases from V and 2 bases from J, with 15 bases between.